Listed below are T cell receptor beta chains from one sample, sequenced in a study of control samples from healthy donors and cancer patients. Generated by immunoSEQ multiplex PCR, the TCRdb table keeps only in-frame clones and is missing some. The sample includes 75,000 to 90,000 clones, 70% to 90% of them seen just once. Sequenced: blood. The receptors here all came from a man aged 50 to 60 in good health. The CDR3 runs from the conserved cysteine through the conserved F or W. A D gene is named only where the DNA matches it firmly. Only part of the rows carry a size: once, few, many, or a class if the clone is expanded.

V	size	D	J	DNA	CDR3
TRBV10-2	.	.	TRBJ1-2	TGCGCCAGCCTCAGGCGAGGGGCGGGCGGCTACACCTTC	CASLRRGAGGYTF
TRBV4-1	.	.	TRBJ1-5	TGCGCCAGCAGCCAAGAAGGGCCCCGGAGGCCCCAGCATTTT	CASSQEGPRRPQHF
TRBV6-6	.	TRBD1	TRBJ2-1	TGTGCCAGCAGGCCGGGGACAGGGGGCAATGAGCAGTTCTTC	CASRPGTGGNEQFF
TRBV18	.	.	TRBJ2-1	TGTGCCAGCTCACCACGGGCTATCTACAATGAGCAGTTCTTC	CASSPRAIYNEQFF
TRBV3-1/TRBV3-2	.	.	TRBJ2-6	TGTGCCAGCAGCCAAGTTCGACCTGGGGCCAACGTCCTGACTTTC	CASSQVRPGANVLTF
TRBV9	.	TRBD2	TRBJ2-2	TGTGCCAGCAGCGTATACGGACTAGCGGGGGGAACGAACACCGGGGAGCTGTTTTTT	CASSVYGLAGGTNTGELFF
TRBV4-1	.	.	TRBJ2-3	TGCGCCAGCAGCCAAGATCTAGCGACAGATACGCAGTATTTT	CASSQDLATDTQYF
TRBV2	.	TRBD1	TRBJ2-1	TGTGCCAGCAGTGGTGACAGGGGTAGTTACAATGAGCAGTTCTTC	CASSGDRGSYNEQFF
TRBV6-5	.	TRBD1	TRBJ1-2	TGTGCCAGCAGTACCCCAGACAGGGACCTTGGCTACACCTTC	CASSTPDRDLGYTF
TRBV3-1/TRBV3-2	.	.	TRBJ1-1	TGTGCCAGCAGCCCGTTATCCATGAACACTGAAGCTTTCTTT	CASSPLSMNTEAFF
TRBV6-6	.	.	TRBJ2-5	TGTGCCAGCAGTTACAGGGAAGTCGAGACCCAGTACTTC	CASSYREVETQYF
TRBV6-2/TRBV6-3	.	TRBD1	TRBJ2-7	TGTGCCAGCAGCCCCTCGACAGGGCCTAGCTCCTACGAGCAGTACTTC	CASSPSTGPSSYEQYF
TRBV2	.	TRBD1	TRBJ1-4	TGTGCCAGCTCATACAGGGGAAGGGTAACTAATGAAAAACTGTTTTTT	CASSYRGRVTNEKLFF
TRBV5-6	.	TRBD1	TRBJ2-7	TGTGCCAGCAGCGACGACAGGGGCGGCCTAGGGGAGCAGTACTTC	CASSDDRGGLGEQYF
TRBV2	.	.	TRBJ2-7	TGTGCCAGCAGACAGGATACCTACGAGCAGTACTTC	CASRQDTYEQYF
TRBV4-2	once	.	TRBJ1-2	TGTGCCAGCAGCCAGACAGATACCTCGGACTATGGCTACACCTTC	CASSQTDTSDYGYTF
TRBV6-2/TRBV6-3	.	.	TRBJ2-1	TGTGCCAGCAGTTCACACGCCAGGGCGAGCTCCTACAATGAGCAGTTCTTC	CASSSHARASSYNEQFF
TRBV9	.	.	TRBJ1-1	TGTGCCAGCAGCGTAGAACCGAGGAACACTGAAGCTTTCTTT	CASSVEPRNTEAFF
TRBV19	.	.	TRBJ1-2	TGTGCCAGTAGTTGGCAGGGACCTAACTATGGCTACACCTTC	CASSWQGPNYGYTF
TRBV7-2	.	TRBD1	TRBJ1-1	TGTGCCAGCAGCTCTTGGGAGGGGGCTACCTCTGAAGCTTTCTTT	CASSSWEGATSEAFF
TRBV6-5	.	.	TRBJ2-7	TGTGCCAGCACCCCCCACGGACTGAACCCCTACGAGCAGTACTTC	CASTPHGLNPYEQYF
TRBV5-4	.	.	TRBJ1-1	TGTGCCAGCAGCCGCGACGGCGGAACCACTGAAGCTTTCTTT	CASSRDGGTTEAFF
TRBV5-4	.	.	TRBJ2-2	TGTGCCAGCAGCTTGGCAGGTTTCGGGGAGCTGTTTTTT	CASSLAGFGELFF
TRBV10-2	once	TRBD1	TRBJ2-7	TGCGCCAGCAGCACCTGGGGACAGGGGGACCTCGAGCAGTACTTC	CASSTWGQGDLEQYF
TRBV7-9	.	.	TRBJ1-2	TGTGCCAGCAGCTTAGAGGGTCCCTGGCCTGGCTACACCTTC	CASSLEGPWPGYTF
TRBV12-3/TRBV12-4	.	.	TRBJ2-1	TGTGCCAGCAGCAAGGGGGTAGGTGAGCAGTTCTTC	CASSKGVGEQFF
TRBV6-5	.	.	TRBJ1-5	TGTGCCAGCAGCCATAGCCGGGCGGCCGTTCAGCCCCAGCATTTT	CASSHSRAAVQPQHF
TRBV6-4	.	TRBD2	TRBJ2-1	TGTGCCAGCAGTCGGGGACTAGCGGGGGCTCATGAGCAGTTCTTC	CASSRGLAGAHEQFF
TRBV5-1	once	TRBD1	TRBJ2-2	TGCGCCAGCAGCTCGTCCGGGACAGGTTACACCGGGGAGCTGTTTTTT	CASSSSGTGYTGELFF
TRBV27	.	.	TRBJ1-1	TGTGCCAGCAGTTTATACCCTGACTACACTGAAGCTTTCTTT	CASSLYPDYTEAFF
TRBV6-5	.	TRBD2	TRBJ2-3	TGTGCCAGCAGTTCGACTAGCGGGGGGTGGTTCGCGTATTTT	CASSSTSGGWFAYF
TRBV4-1	.	.	TRBJ2-7	TGCGCCAGCAGCCAAGTCGGCCTAGCTTACGAGCAGTACTTC	CASSQVGLAYEQYF
TRBV5-4	.	.	TRBJ1-2	TGTGCCAGCAGCTTGGATCTTCAGGGAGGCTACACCTTC	CASSLDLQGGYTF
TRBV2	few	.	TRBJ1-5	TGTGCCAGCAGTGTTGTCCTCTTCTCCAATCAGCCCCAGCATTTT	CASSVVLFSNQPQHF
TRBV5-8	.	.	TRBJ1-3	TGTGCCAGCAGCTTGGACTCGTTCGGGTCCTCTGGAAACACCATATATTTT	CASSLDSFGSSGNTIYF